The rows below give T cell receptor beta chains drawn from one sample of a study of Graves' ophthalmopathy and Graves' hyperthyroidism. In TCRdb, the multiplex PCR reads were re-called with MiXCR into one record per CDR3 protein. The sample includes over a million distinct CDR3 sequences, approximately 35% of them seen just once. The sample taken for sequencing was peripheral blood or thyroid tissue (not recorded which). The receptors come from an adult man with Graves' hyperthyroidism. Each CDR3 is given with its conserved first and last residue. D genes are given only for firm matches. Size values are once, few and many counts, or a class for expanded clones, and some rows have none.

size,J,D,V,CDR3,DNA
once,TRBJ1-2,-,TRBV29-1,CSVDWEGGYTF,TGCAGCGTTGATTGGGAGGGTGGCTACACCTTC
few,TRBJ1-1,TRBD1,TRBV6-5,CASSYATGGSLAFF,TGTGCCAGCAGTTACGCAACAGGGGGCAGTCTGGCTTTCTTT
few,TRBJ1-1,TRBD1,TRBV24-1,CATSDPNTGDTEAFF,TGTGCCACCAGTGACCCTAATACAGGGGACACTGAAGCTTTCTTT
once,TRBJ1-1,-,TRBV29-1,CSLEPGANTEAFF,TGCAGCCTAGAACCAGGGGCGAACACTGAAGCTTTCTTT
-,TRBJ2-2,-,TRBV20-1,CSARRGGRNTGELFF,TGCAGTGCTAGGAGGGGGGGCAGGAACACCGGGGAGCTGTTTTTT
-,TRBJ2-7,TRBD1,TRBV10-3,CAISPGGTIEQYF,TGTGCCATCAGTCCAGGGGGAACCATCGAGCAGTACTTC
-,TRBJ2-6,-,TRBV10-3,CAREVSGANVLTF,TGTGCTAGGGAGGTCTCTGGGGCCAACGTCCTGACTTTC
-,TRBJ1-3,-,TRBV9,CASSGRDPPNTIYF,TGTGCCAGCAGCGGCCGGGACCCTCCGAACACCATATATTTT
-,TRBJ2-1,TRBD2,TRBV25-1,CASTLAGVDEQFF,TGTGCCAGCACGTTAGCGGGAGTGGATGAGCAGTTCTTC
-,TRBJ2-1,-,TRBV7-9,CASSSLAFDEQFF,TGTGCCAGTAGCTCTCTAGCGTTCGATGAGCAGTTCTTC
many,TRBJ2-7,-,TRBV7-2,CASSFADSYEQYF,TGTGCCAGCAGCTTCGCGGACTCCTACGAGCAGTACTTC
once,TRBJ2-5,-,TRBV10-2,CASSPDRDF,TGTGCCAGCAGCCCGGACCGGGACTTC
many,TRBJ2-5,TRBD2,TRBV12-3/TRBV12-4,CATGTSGGQETQYF,TGTGCCACCGGGACTAGCGGGGGTCAAGAGACCCAGTACTTC
-,TRBJ1-2,-,TRBV15,CATSRVPIPLTGRLYTF,TGTGCCACCAGCAGAGTCCCAATCCCACTTACAGGGCGTTTGTACACCTTC
-,TRBJ2-2,-,TRBV5-1,CASSLAVRSDGELFF,TGCGCCAGCAGCTTGGCCGTCCGGTCGGACGGGGAGCTGTTTTTT
-,TRBJ1-4,-,TRBV12-3/TRBV12-4,CASRSPGSGNEKLFF,TGTGCCAGCAGAAGCCCAGGGTCCGGTAATGAAAAACTGTTTTTT
many,TRBJ2-7,TRBD2,TRBV5-1,CASSLSGRSYEQYF,TGCGCCAGCAGCTTAAGCGGGAGATCCTACGAGCAGTACTTC
-,TRBJ1-6,-,TRBV29-1,CRAGSPLHF,TGCAGGGCAGGGTCACCCCTCCACTTT
-,TRBJ1-1,-,TRBV14,CASSQVVGRANTEAFF,TGTGCCAGCAGCCAAGTGGTTGGACGGGCGAACACTGAAGCTTTCTTT
-,TRBJ1-4,-,TRBV19,CASSRVGERDEKLFF,TGTGCCAGTAGTAGGGTAGGGGAAAGAGATGAAAAACTGTTTTTT
-,TRBJ2-2,TRBD1,TRBV5-1,CASLSTTGQGYTGELFF,TGCGCCAGCCTCTCCACAACGGGACAGGGATACACCGGGGAGCTGTTTTTT
-,TRBJ2-7,TRBD2,TRBV20-1,CSWTSGDYSYEQYF,TGCAGTTGGACTAGCGGGGATTACTCCTACGAGCAGTACTTC
-,TRBJ2-3,-,TRBV5-1,CASSPDSSSTDTQYF,TGCGCCAGCAGCCCCGACAGCTCTAGCACAGATACGCAGTATTTT
many,TRBJ2-5,TRBD2,TRBV20-1,CSPLVGGGSQTQYF,TGCAGTCCCTTAGTTGGGGGGGGTTCGCAGACCCAGTACTTC
-,TRBJ1-6,-,TRBV12-3/TRBV12-4,CASSFEGGNSPLHF,TGTGCCAGCAGTTTTGAGGGGGGCAACTCACCCCTCCACTTT
-,TRBJ1-2,-,TRBV20-1,CSYEGNGYTF,TGCAGTTACGAGGGAAATGGCTACACCTTC
many,TRBJ2-2,-,TRBV19,CASSPRRDRELFF,TGTGCCAGTAGTCCCCGACGGGACAGGGAGCTGTTTTTT
-,TRBJ1-1,TRBD1,TRBV25-1,CATSGTGVMNTEAFF,TGTGCCACCTCCGGGACAGGGGTCATGAACACTGAAGCTTTCTTT
many,TRBJ2-2,-,TRBV9,CASSPSPAGSVTGELFF,TGTGCCAGCAGCCCGTCCCCGGCAGGATCGGTCACCGGGGAGCTGTTTTTT
few,TRBJ1-6,-,TRBV28,CASSLPGFRSPLHF,TGTGCCAGCAGTTTGCCAGGGTTTCGTTCACCCCTCCACTTT
-,TRBJ2-7,-,TRBV12-3/TRBV12-4,CASSYGGVSYEQYF,TGTGCCAGCAGTTATGGCGGGGTCTCCTACGAGCAGTACTTC
once,TRBJ2-7,TRBD2,TRBV19,CASSMGLAVYYEQYF,TGTGCCAGTAGTATGGGTCTAGCGGTCTACTACGAGCAGTACTTC
few,TRBJ2-5,-,TRBV5-1,CASSLTPEVQETQYF,TGCGCCAGCAGCTTGACCCCGGAGGTCCAAGAGACCCAGTACTTC
-,TRBJ2-7,TRBD2,TRBV7-2,CASSLASGRWGLEQYF,TGTGCCAGCAGCTTAGCTAGCGGGAGGTGGGGCCTGGAGCAGTACTTC
-,TRBJ2-5,-,TRBV9,CASSAGGGTQYF,TGTGCCAGCAGCGCAGGGGGGGGGACCCAGTACTTC
many,TRBJ1-5,-,TRBV16,CASSQSRQPQHF,TGTGCCAGCAGCCAATCTAGACAGCCCCAGCATTTT
-,TRBJ1-4,-,TRBV7-2,CASSLTGTENEKLFF,TGTGCCAGCAGCTTAACCGGGACGGAAAATGAAAAACTGTTTTTT
once,TRBJ2-7,TRBD2,TRBV29-1,CSARGLAGGGKQYF,TGCAGCGCCCGAGGACTAGCGGGAGGGGGGAAGCAGTACTTC
many,TRBJ2-7,TRBD1,TRBV6-1,CASSRQGGPYEQYF,TGTGCCAGCAGTCGACAGGGTGGTCCCTACGAGCAGTACTTC
many,TRBJ1-1,-,TRBV7-9,CASLGAMNTEAFF,TGTGCCAGTCTTGGGGCGATGAACACTGAAGCTTTCTTT
-,TRBJ1-5,-,TRBV24-1,CATCDRSNQPQHF,TGTGCCACCTGTGACCGAAGCAATCAGCCCCAGCATTTT
many,TRBJ1-4,TRBD1,TRBV15,CATEGTGEEKLFF,TGTGCCACCGAAGGGACAGGGGAGGAAAAACTGTTTTTT
-,TRBJ1-1,TRBD1,TRBV7-2,CASSTRDRTRSEAFF,TGTGCCAGCAGTACCCGGGACAGGACACGATCTGAAGCCTTCTTT